The TCR beta chain described here comes from a study of blood T cell repertoires in COVID-19. On the study more broadly: From the United States, Italy and Spain came samples of acute and convalescent COVID-19. PBMCs, B-cell-depleted T cells, or T cells were the source of the cDNA or gDNA that made up the material.

Remarks on this clone: The germline gene is not matched at one end of the junction; a read error may be the cause.

This CDR3 region has 13 residues. The germline V gene encodes CDR1 SGHNT and CDR2 YYREEE (reference sequence). Original processing notes: The authors estimated nucleated cell counts from reference gene primer amplification. Here immunoSEQ multiplex PCR was the method, and the copy in TCRdb shows in-frame clones only, minus some. That table gives V, J and clone size, and the DNA gave D and trimming. The repertoire holds over 250,000 clones, with about 89% as singletons. The source material was peripheral blood. This receptor was identified in a man aged 35-49 years who had recovered from COVID-19. The chain has TRBV5-4 and TRBJ2-3; 11 bases agree with TRBD2. CDR3 region: CASSLVTSGSMDF. The CDR3 nucleotides are TGTGCCAGCAGCTTGGTAACTAGCGGGAGTATGGATTTT.